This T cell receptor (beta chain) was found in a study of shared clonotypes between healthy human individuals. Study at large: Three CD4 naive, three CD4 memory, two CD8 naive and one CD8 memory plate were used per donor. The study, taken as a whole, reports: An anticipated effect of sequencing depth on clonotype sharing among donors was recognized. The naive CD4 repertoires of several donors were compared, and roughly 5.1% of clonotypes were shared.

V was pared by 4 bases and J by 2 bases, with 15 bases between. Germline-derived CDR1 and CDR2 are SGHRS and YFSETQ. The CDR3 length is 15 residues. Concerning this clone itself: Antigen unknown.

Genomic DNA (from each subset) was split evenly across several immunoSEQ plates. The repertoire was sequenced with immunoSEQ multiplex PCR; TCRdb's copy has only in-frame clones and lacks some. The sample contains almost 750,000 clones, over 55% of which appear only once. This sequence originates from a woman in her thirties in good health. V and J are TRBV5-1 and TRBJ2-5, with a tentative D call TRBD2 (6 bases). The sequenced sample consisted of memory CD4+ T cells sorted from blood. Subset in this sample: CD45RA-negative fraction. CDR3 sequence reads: CASSPIGAGQETQYF. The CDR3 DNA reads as TGCGCCAGCAGCCCGATCGGAGCGGGTCAAGAGACCCAGTACTTC.